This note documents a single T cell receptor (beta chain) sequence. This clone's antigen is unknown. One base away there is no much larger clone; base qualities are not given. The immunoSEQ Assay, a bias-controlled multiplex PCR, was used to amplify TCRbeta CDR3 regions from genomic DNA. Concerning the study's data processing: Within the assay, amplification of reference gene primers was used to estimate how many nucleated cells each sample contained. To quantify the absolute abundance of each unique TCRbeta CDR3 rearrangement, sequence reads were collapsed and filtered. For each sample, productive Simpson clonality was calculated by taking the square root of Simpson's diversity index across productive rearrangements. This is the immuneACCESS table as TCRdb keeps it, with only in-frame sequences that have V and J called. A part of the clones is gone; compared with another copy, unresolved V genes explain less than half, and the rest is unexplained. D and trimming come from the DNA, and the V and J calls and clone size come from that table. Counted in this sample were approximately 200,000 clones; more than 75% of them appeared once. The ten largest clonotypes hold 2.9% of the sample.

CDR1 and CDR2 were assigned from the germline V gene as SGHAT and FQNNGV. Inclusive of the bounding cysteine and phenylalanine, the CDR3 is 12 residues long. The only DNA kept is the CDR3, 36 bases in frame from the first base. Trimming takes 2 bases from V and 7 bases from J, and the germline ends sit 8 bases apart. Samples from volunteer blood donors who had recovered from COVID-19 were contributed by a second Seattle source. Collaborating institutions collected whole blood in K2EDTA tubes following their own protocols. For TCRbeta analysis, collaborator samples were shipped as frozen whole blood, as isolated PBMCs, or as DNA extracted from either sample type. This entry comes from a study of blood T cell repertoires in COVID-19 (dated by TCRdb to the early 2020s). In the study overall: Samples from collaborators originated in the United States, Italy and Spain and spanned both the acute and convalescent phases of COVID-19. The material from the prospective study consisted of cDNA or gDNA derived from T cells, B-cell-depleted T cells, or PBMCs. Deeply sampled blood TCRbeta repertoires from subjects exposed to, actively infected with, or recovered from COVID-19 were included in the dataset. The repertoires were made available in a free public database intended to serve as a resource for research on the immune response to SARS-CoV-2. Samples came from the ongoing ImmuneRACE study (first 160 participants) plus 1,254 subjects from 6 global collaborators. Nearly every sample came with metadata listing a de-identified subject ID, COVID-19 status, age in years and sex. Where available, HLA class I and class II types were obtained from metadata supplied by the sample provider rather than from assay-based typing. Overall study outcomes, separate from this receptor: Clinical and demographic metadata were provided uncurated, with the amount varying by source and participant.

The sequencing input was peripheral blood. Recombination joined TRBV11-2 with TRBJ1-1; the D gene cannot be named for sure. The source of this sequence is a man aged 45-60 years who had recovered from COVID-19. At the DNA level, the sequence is TGTGCCAGCAGCTTAACCCGGGATGAAGCTTTCTTT. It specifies CASSLTRDEAFF. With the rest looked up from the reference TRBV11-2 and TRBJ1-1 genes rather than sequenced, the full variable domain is EAGVAQSPRYKIIEKRQSVAFWCNPISGHATLYWYQQILGQGPKLLIQFQNNGVVDDSQLPKDRFSAERLKGVDSTLKIQPAKLEDSAVYLCASSLTRDEAFFGQGTRLTVV.